The next 19 T cell receptor beta chains were all read from a single sample in a study of Ad26.COV2.S vaccination and SARS-CoV-2 variants. Treatment defined: some 19 received Ad26.COV2.S at low or high dose, single or two shots; roughly 5 received placebo; per-sample allocation not given. Vaccine and placebo recipients were sampled on day 63 after the first injection. Sequenced by immunoSEQ multiplex PCR; TCRdb stores in-frame clones only, minus some. The table shows some 350,000 clones, with roughly 85% occurring only once. This sample comprised peripheral blood, obtained in a trial of Ad26.COV2.S vaccine versus placebo. These receptors all come from a person aged 18-65 years who received the Ad26.COV2.S COVID-19 vaccine or a placebo.

V and J are TRBV10-3 and TRBJ2-7, with 8 bases matching TRBD1. This CDR3 is built from 15 residues. Trimming took 0 bases from V and 4 from J; bases not matched to a gene: 5. Germline V gene sequence: CDR1 ENHRY, CDR2 SYGVKD. The CDR3 loop reads CAISESGTGSYEQYF. The CDR3 bases are TGTGCCATCAGTGAGTCAGGGACAGGATCGTACGAGCAGTACTTC.

This rearrangement joins TRBV9 to TRBJ1-1; the D is unclear. CDR1 is SGDLS and CDR2 is YYNGEE in the germline V gene. There are 15 residues in the CDR3. Trimming removed 0 bases from V and 0 bases from J, with 9 bases in between. CDR3: CASSVGVQMNTEAFF. In DNA, the CDR3 is TGTGCCAGCAGCGTAGGAGTTCAGATGAACACTGAAGCTTTCTTT.

The chain combines TRBV12-5 with TRBJ1-6; unclear D gene. Germline CDR1 is LGHNT and CDR2 is FRNRAP. Trimming left V 11 bases short and J 8 bases short, with 4 bases between. The CDR3 is 9 residues long. The CDR3 here is CAAYSPLHF. For the CDR3, the DNA is TGTGCTGCATATTCACCCCTCCACTTT.

V and J are TRBV5-1 and TRBJ1-5; D unclear. From germline, CDR1 is SGHRS and CDR2 YFSETQ. The length of the CDR3 is 14 residues. Trimming stripped 4 bases from V and 7 bases from J, with 15 bases between. The CDR3, as DNA: TGCGCCAGCAGCCCGGACGGGATGACCCAGCCCCAGCATTTT. It is translated as CASSPDGMTQPQHF.

The CDR3 DNA is TGTGCCAGCAGGAAAGCGGGAGAGGGCACAGATACGCAGTATTTT. It is translated as CASRKAGEGTDTQYF. V is TRBV7-6 and J is TRBJ2-3; 8 positions agree with TRBD2. CDR1 and CDR2 (germline): SGHVS, FNYEAQ. The CDR3 has 15 residues. The trim removed 6 bases at V and 1 base at J, leaving 6 bases unmatched. The full variable domain, with the rest looked up from reference TRBV7-6 and TRBJ2-3, is GAGVSQSPRYKVTKRGQDVALRCDPISGHVSLYWYRQALGQGPEFLTYFNYEAQQDKSGLPNDRFSAERPEGSISTLTIQRTEQRDSAMYRCASRKAGEGTDTQYFGPGTRLTVL.

The chain carries TRBV18 and TRBJ2-1, with 8 bases identical to TRBD2. V lost 6 bases to trimming and J lost 8 bases; unmatched junction nucleotides: 3. Per germline, CDR1 KGHSH and CDR2 LQKENI. The CDR3 is 12 residues long. The CDR3 DNA is TGTGCCAGCTCGAATAGCGGGGATGAGCAGTTCTTC. Protein sequence: CASSNSGDEQFF.

The rearrangement joins TRBV28 to TRBJ1-4; D call uncertain. Germline values: CDR1 MDHEN, CDR2 SYDVKM. This CDR3 region has 13 residues. The germline V and J ends were trimmed by 6 bases and 8 bases, with 13 bases remaining between them. The CDR3 nucleotides are TGTGCCAGCAGCTCACGCCGTGGGGAAAAACTGTTTTTT. This gives the protein CASSSRRGEKLFF.

This sequence joins TRBV7-8 and TRBJ2-1; the D gene could be TRBD1 or TRBD2 (5 bases each). The germline CDR1 and CDR2 sequences are SGHVS and FQNEAQ. The V and J ends lost 5 bases and 8 bases respectively, with 19 bases between them. This CDR3 has 15 residues. As DNA, the CDR3 is TGTGCCAGCAGCGCGCGGGTAGGGGAACCCCATGAGCAGTTCTTC. Its protein is CASSARVGEPHEQFF.

The chain combines TRBV19 with TRBJ2-1, with D tentatively TRBD2 (7 bases). Trimming took 4 bases from V and 0 from J, leaving 16 bases between them. This CDR3 region has 17 residues. Germline V gene data show CDR1 as LNHDA and CDR2 as SQIVND (reference sequence). The CDR3 loop is CASSRGWGGSSYNEQFF. In nucleotides, the CDR3 is TGTGCCAGTAGTAGGGGCTGGGGGGGCAGCTCCTACAATGAGCAGTTCTTC.

This chain uses TRBV5-1 with TRBJ1-6, with 12 bases aligning to TRBD1. The CDR3 runs 16 residues. The ends lost 4 bases at V and 7 bases at J; junction bases unmatched: 6. Germline CDR1 and CDR2: SGHRS and YFSETQ. The CDR3 is CASSPGQGAGNSPLHF. The CDR3 coding sequence is TGCGCCAGCAGCCCGGGACAGGGGGCTGGAAATTCACCCCTCCACTTT.

This chain connects TRBV15 to TRBJ2-2; 7 bases agree with TRBD2. The V segment lost 1 base and the J segment 5 bases; nucleotides outside the gene matches: 7. Germline CDR1 and CDR2: LNHNV and YYDKDF (reference sequence). The CDR3 has 16 residues. Here the CDR3 reads CATSRGTGGLTGELFF. The CDR3 DNA sequence: TGTGCCACCAGCAGAGGGACGGGAGGCTTGACCGGGGAGCTGTTTTTT.

J is TRBJ2-1 and V is TRBV5-6, with 11 bases matching TRBD2. The CDR3 is 15 residues long. Germline V gene data show CDR1 as SGHDT and CDR2 as YYEEEE. The J segment lost 10 bases and the V segment lost 0 bases, leaving 6 bases of the junction unmatched. The CDR3 is CASSLELAGADEQFF. In nucleotides, the CDR3 is TGTGCCAGCAGCTTGGAACTAGCGGGGGCGGACGAGCAGTTCTTC.

The V call is TRBV28, the J call TRBJ2-3; TRBD2 is a possible D gene (5 bases). In germline, CDR1 is MDHEN, CDR2 SYDVKM. CDR3 length equals 15 residues. V lost 6 bases and J 1 base, leaving 14 bases between the germline ends. The CDR3 loop reads CASSKTGLRTDTQYF. CDR3 nucleotide sequence: TGTGCCAGCAGCAAAACCGGACTCCGCACAGATACGCAGTATTTT.

V usage is TRBV19 and J usage is TRBJ1-5; 8 bases align to TRBD1. The CDR3 length is 14 residues. Germline CDR1 and CDR2: LNHDA and SQIVND (reference sequence). V lost 5 bases, J lost 4 bases, and 4 bases stayed unmatched. For the CDR3, the DNA is TGTGCCAGTAGTTACAGGGGGTATAATCAGCCCCAGCATTTT. Translation gives CASSYRGYNQPQHF.

V gene TRBV7-2 combines with J gene TRBJ2-5; no clear D gene. The CDR3 is made up of 14 amino acids. V was cut by 2 bases and J by 4 bases, with 11 bases left in between. The V gene's germline CDR1 is SGHTA and CDR2 FQGNSA. The CDR3 coding sequence is TGTGCCAGCAGCTTACCTAGGGCTGGAGAGACCCAGTACTTC. Translated, it gives CASSLPRAGETQYF.

This clone has a single count. The chain carries TRBV11-2 and TRBJ2-1, with D perhaps TRBD1 or TRBD2 (5 bases each). This CDR3 spans 15 amino acids. Trimming cost V 3 bases and J 10 bases, with 19 bases left between them. Germline values: CDR1 SGHAT, CDR2 FQNNGV. CDR3 in amino acids: CASSFRGKPAAEQFF. The CDR3 DNA sequence: TGTGCCAGCAGCTTCCGGGGCAAACCCGCGGCGGAGCAGTTCTTC. The full variable domain, its missing parts supplied by reference TRBV11-2 and TRBJ2-1, is EAGVAQSPRYKIIEKRQSVAFWCNPISGHATLYWYQQILGQGPKLLIQFQNNGVVDDSQLPKDRFSAERLKGVDSTLKIQPAKLEDSAVYLCASSFRGKPAAEQFFGPGTRLTVL.

The J gene is TRBJ2-7, the V gene TRBV14; tentatively, D is TRBD1 or TRBD2 (5 bases each). Germline lookup yields CDR1 SGHDN and CDR2 FVKESK. The germline V and J ends were trimmed by 0 bases and 6 bases, with 15 bases remaining between them. CDR3 length equals 15 residues. The CDR3 loop reads CASSQELGAFGEQYF. CDR3 bases: TGTGCCAGCAGCCAAGAACTAGGGGCGTTTGGCGAGCAGTACTTC. Complete variable domain (other parts from reference TRBV14 and TRBJ2-7): EAGVTQFPSHSVIEKGQTVTLRCDPISGHDNLYWYRRVMGKEIKFLLHFVKESKQDESGMPNNRFLAERTGGTYSTLKVQPAELEDSGVYFCASSQELGAFGEQYFGPGTRLTVT.

V is TRBV11-2 and J is TRBJ1-2, with D uncertain. The CDR3 length is 15 residues. Germline CDR1 and CDR2: SGHAT and FQNNGV. The ends were cut back, 5 bases at V and 5 bases at J, with 18 bases in the middle. This CDR3 is CASSAQTDGIYGYTF. The CDR3 DNA follows: TGTGCCAGCAGCGCTCAAACGGACGGAATTTATGGCTACACCTTC.

As for this clone: A junction boundary mismatches the germline segment, possibly from a read error. The rearrangement uses TRBV9 and TRBJ2-6; TRBD1 aligns across 10 bases. The CDR3 extends over 18 amino acids. Germline V lookup: CDR1 SGDLS, CDR2 YYNGEE. CDR3 nucleotide sequence: TGTGCCCGCAGCGCGGGGGGACAGGGGTCGAATGGGGCCAACGTCCTGACTTTC. Protein product: CARSAGGQGSNGANVLTF.